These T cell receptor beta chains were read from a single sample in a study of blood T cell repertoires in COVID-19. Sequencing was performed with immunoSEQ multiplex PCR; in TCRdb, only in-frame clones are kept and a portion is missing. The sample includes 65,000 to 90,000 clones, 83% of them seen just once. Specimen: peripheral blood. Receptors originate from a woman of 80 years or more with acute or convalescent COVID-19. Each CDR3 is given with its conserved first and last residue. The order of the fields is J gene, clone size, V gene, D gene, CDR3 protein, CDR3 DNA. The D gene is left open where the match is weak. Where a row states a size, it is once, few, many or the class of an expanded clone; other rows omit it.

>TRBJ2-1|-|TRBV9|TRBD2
CASSVAGSGSYNEQFF
TGTGCCAGCAGCGTAGCGGGTAGCGGGAGCTACAATGAGCAGTTCTTC
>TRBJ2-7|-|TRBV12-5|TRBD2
CASGTDKTSAPYEQYF
TGTGCTAGTGGTACCGATAAGACTAGCGCTCCCTACGAGCAGTACTTC
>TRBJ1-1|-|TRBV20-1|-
CSALRGTEAFF
TGCAGTGCTTTAAGAGGCACTGAAGCTTTCTTT
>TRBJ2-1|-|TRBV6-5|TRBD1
CASGGTGGYNEQFF
TGTGCCAGCGGGGGGACAGGGGGTTACAATGAGCAGTTCTTC
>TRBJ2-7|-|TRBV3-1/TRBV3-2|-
CASSQRPELEECEQYF
TGTGCCAGCAGCCAAAGACCGGAACTAGAAGAGTGCGAGCAGTACTTC
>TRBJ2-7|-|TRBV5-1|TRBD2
CASSASGTNSYEQYF
TGCGCCAGCAGCGCCTCCGGGACTAACTCCTACGAGCAGTACTTC
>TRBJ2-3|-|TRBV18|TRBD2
CASSPYPSSGGTDTQYF
TGTGCCAGCTCACCCTACCCATCTAGCGGAGGCACAGATACGCAGTATTTT
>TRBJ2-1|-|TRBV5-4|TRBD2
CASSLGLAGYNEQFF
TGTGCCAGCAGCTTGGGGCTAGCGGGTTACAATGAGCAGTTCTTC
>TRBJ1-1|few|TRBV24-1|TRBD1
CATSDSTGARDTEAFF
TGTGCCACCAGTGATTCGACAGGGGCCAGGGACACTGAAGCTTTCTTT
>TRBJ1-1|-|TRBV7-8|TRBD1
CASSTTGTGLGGAFF
TGTGCCAGCAGCACCACCGGGACAGGGTTAGGTGGAGCTTTCTTT
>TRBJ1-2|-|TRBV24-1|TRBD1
CATSDSRQGDGYTF
TGTGCCACCAGTGATTCACGACAGGGTGATGGCTACACCTTC
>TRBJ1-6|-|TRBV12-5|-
CASGLQASLTLHF
TGTGCTAGTGGTTTGCAGGCCAGCCTCACCCTCCACTTT
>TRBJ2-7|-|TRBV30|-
CAWSALYEQYF
TGTGCCTGGAGTGCCTTGTACGAGCAGTACTTC
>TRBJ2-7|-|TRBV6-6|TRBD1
CASSTTGTGRDEQYF
TGTGCCAGCAGTACCACCGGGACAGGGAGGGACGAGCAGTACTTC
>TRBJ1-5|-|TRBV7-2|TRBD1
CASSLVTGSNQPQHF
TGTGCCAGCAGCTTAGTGACAGGGAGCAATCAGCCCCAGCATTTT
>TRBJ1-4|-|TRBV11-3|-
CASSPGTSREKLFF
TGTGCCAGCAGCCCCGGGACATCTCGTGAAAAACTGTTTTTT
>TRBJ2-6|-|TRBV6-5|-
CASRPQNSGANVLTF
TGTGCCAGCAGGCCCCAGAACTCTGGGGCCAACGTCCTGACTTTC
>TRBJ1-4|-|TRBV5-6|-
CASSPLKRGGPEKLFF
TGTGCCAGCAGCCCCCTAAAGAGGGGGGGCCCTGAAAAACTGTTTTTT
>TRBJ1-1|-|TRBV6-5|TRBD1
CASSQTMAGGEAFF
TGTGCCAGCAGTCAAACCATGGCAGGGGGTGAAGCTTTCTTT
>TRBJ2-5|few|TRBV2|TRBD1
CASIFDRGRETQYF
TGTGCCAGTATATTCGACAGGGGCCGAGAGACCCAGTACTTC
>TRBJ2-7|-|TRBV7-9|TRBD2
CASSSTAGGNSYEQYF
TGTGCCAGCAGCTCCACAGCGGGAGGAAACTCCTACGAGCAGTACTTC
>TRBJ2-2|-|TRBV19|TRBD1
CASSKRSRQGRNTGELFF
TGTGCCAGTAGCAAGAGATCCAGACAGGGTAGGAACACCGGGGAGCTGTTTTTT